This T cell receptor (beta chain) comes out of a study of neurological immune-mediated disorders. V was cut by 8 bases and J by 1 base, with 11 bases left in between. Germline CDR1 is MNHEY and CDR2 is SVGEGT. The CDR3 loop spans 13 amino acids. Over 170 million TCR-beta sequences from 15-18 subjects came from every sequencing run. MiXCR was run by TCRdb on the 5' RACE reads, yielding one entry per CDR3 protein. The sample includes under 70,000 distinct CDR3 sequences, around 3.4% seen only once; the top ten take approximately 3.3%. This clonotype was seen many times. What it recognizes is unknown. Study results and caveats: None of the CDR3 amino acid sequences of expanded clones were shared across subjects, and this suggested private repertoires in all groups.

The chain recombines TRBV6-2 or TRBV6-3 with TRBJ2-5; either TRBD1 or TRBD2 may fit D (5 bases each). This receptor was taken from a woman between 25 and 40 years old with multiple sclerosis. Sequenced sample: PBMCs. The CDR3 sequence: CASSGRPQETQYF. CDR3 nucleotides: TGTGCCAGCTCGGGACGGCCCCAAGAGACCCAGTACTTC.